This entry features one T cell receptor beta chain sequence. Its antigen is still unknown. The record has no base qualities; no much larger clone is one base away. The data derive from a study of T cell responses to AZD1222 COVID-19 vaccine (dated by TCRdb to about 2021). For the wider study: AZD1222 recipients given second doses at about 4 weeks or at about 12 weeks were pooled, since spike-specific TCR depth and breadth were not found to differ between the two schedules. TCR sequencing covered some 240 trial participants: 207 given two doses of AZD1222 and approximately 26 given two doses of MenACWY control vaccine. Enrollment into the trials was organized by age into subgroups of 18-55, 56-69 and 70-plus years, and those subgroups contained approximately 160, 26 and 62 TCR-sequenced participants, respectively. Study-level results and caveats: Vaccine-associated CD4 TCRs spanned the whole spike protein, with dominant responses in regions 160-218 and 743-854. Epitopes outside the regions mutated in the B.1.351 and B.1.1.7 variants were reportedly recognized by nearly half of the unique spike-specific TCRs. Participants were mostly white British and included more females than males, and it was suggested by the authors that clonal diversity may have been underestimated. Because no day 14 peak-response samples were available, the repertoires could be characterized only after the peak T cell response. In the small 56-69-year group, the increase in depth fell short of significance, most likely because of low power. Only six or seven AZD1222 recipients were SARS-CoV-2 seropositive at baseline, limiting conclusions about previously exposed vaccinees. After two AZD1222 doses, both the breadth and the depth of spike-specific TCRs were significantly higher than at day 0 and than in MenACWY recipients.

Reading the label with the study, this specimen's time point is: baseline before first vaccination. The vaccinee samples were drawn from two UK trials, COV001 and COV002, one of which was a single-blind randomized controlled phase 2/3 trial testing AZD1222 (ChAdOx1 nCoV-19) in healthy adults. Trial participant PBMC samples were collected at day 0 and day 28 after the second dose for TCRbeta chain sequencing. The CDR3 regions of human TCRbeta chains were analyzed by immunosequencing. As for how the authors treated the data: Repertoire TCRs were checked for matches against a reference library of SARS-CoV-2-specific TCRs that had been generated using the MIRA antigen-specificity platform. Breadth was defined as the fraction of unique TCRs that were SARS-CoV-2-associated, and depth was defined as the fraction of total T cells that were SARS-CoV-2-associated. Using the MIRA data, each spike-specific TCR was assigned both to the spike region to which the TCR was reactive and to a CD4 or CD8 class. Log10-transformed breadth and depth values were compared by one-way ANOVA with Sidak's multiple comparisons tests. TCRdb took this table from immuneACCESS and kept in-frame rearrangements with V and J called. Such tables lack part of the clones; where checked against another copy, unresolved V genes explain under half of the gap, and the rest is unexplained. For V, J and clone size, that table is used; D and trimming come from the DNA. The sample includes around 87,000 clones, with approximately 91% observed a single time. The ten most abundant clones make up over 20% of the sample.

From V the trimming removes 1 base and from J it removes 7 bases, while the gene matches leave 9 bases of the junction unaccounted for. Spanning cysteine to phenylalanine, the CDR3 consists of 16 amino acids. Only the CDR3 portion is preserved as DNA: 48 bases, with reading frame beginning at the first base. CDR1 and CDR2 (LGHNA, YNFKEQ) derive from the germline V gene. This material consisted of peripheral blood, taken on day 0 of AZD1222 vaccination. The chain uses TRBV4-2 and TRBJ1-4; TRBD1 agrees with 7 junctional bases. This clonotype originated in an adult in good health. The DNA is TGTGCCAGCAGCCAAGTACGACAGGGAGGAGGTGAAAAACTGTTTTTT. Its amino acids are CASSQVRQGGGEKLFF.